The 21 T cell receptor beta chains below were found in one sample sequenced in a study of blood T cell repertoires in COVID-19 (dated by TCRdb to about 2020). Library generation was performed with the immunoSEQ multiplex PCR assay. Drawn from immuneACCESS, this table holds only the in-frame rearrangements with V and J called that TCRdb kept. Clones are partly lost; checked studies trace under half to an unresolved V gene and leave the rest unexplained. The sample yields fewer than 300,000 clones; 75% to 95% were counted once. The ten top clones hold about 2.5% of the sample. The sequenced material came from peripheral blood. The receptors here all came from a person aged 18-35 years with COVID-19, enrolled during active disease.

The J gene is TRBJ2-3, the V gene TRBV29-1; 9 bases align to TRBD2. The J segment lost 4 bases and the V segment lost 4 bases, leaving 3 bases of the junction unmatched. CDR1 and CDR2 (germline): SQVTM, ANQGSEA. This CDR3 is 13 amino acids long. This CDR3 reads CSVGGRVSDTQYF. CDR3 DNA: TGCAGCGTTGGCGGGAGGGTCTCAGATACGCAGTATTTT.

The V call is TRBV4-1, the J call TRBJ1-2; D gene uncertain. This CDR3 region has 16 residues. V was trimmed by 0 bases and J by 4 bases, leaving 15 bases between them. In germline, CDR1 is MGHRA, CDR2 YSYEKL. The CDR3 loop reads CASSQDKRENPYGYTF. The DNA of the CDR3 is TGCGCCAGCAGCCAAGATAAGAGGGAAAACCCCTATGGCTACACCTTC.

On this clone: A read error may produce the germline difference seen at one junction end. The rearrangement joins TRBV3-1 (or the pseudogene TRBV3-2) to TRBJ2-7, with D possibly matching TRBD2 (6 bases). CDR1 and CDR2 (germline): LGHDT, YNNKEL (reference sequence). The CDR3 spans 13 residues. This chain's CDR3 is CASSQDRGGTVNF. CDR3 in DNA: TGTGCCAGCAGCCAAGATCGAGGCGGGACCGTAAACTTC.

The CDR3 sequence is CASSRGQANEKLFF. CDR3 coding DNA: TGTGCCAGCAGTAGGGGGCAGGCTAATGAAAAACTGTTTTTT. The chain combines TRBV6-5 with TRBJ1-4, with 7 bases lining up with TRBD1. With V trimmed by 5 bases and J by 3 bases, 3 bases remained unmatched. The germline V gene encodes CDR1 MNHEY and CDR2 SVGAGI. The CDR3 runs 14 residues.

This sequence joins TRBV5-1 and TRBJ2-2; 10 bases are a match to TRBD2. After removal of 3 bases from V and 3 bases from J, the junction contained 2 bases not matched to a gene. This CDR3 contains 15 residues. CDR1 and CDR2 from the germline V gene are SGHRS and YFSETQ. CDR3: CASSSGTSDTGELFF. In DNA, the CDR3 is TGCGCCAGCAGCTCCGGGACTAGCGACACCGGGGAGCTGTTTTTT. The whole variable domain, remainder taken from reference TRBV5-1 and TRBJ2-2, is KAGVTQTPRYLIKTRGQQVTLSCSPISGHRSVSWYQQTPGQGLQFLFEYFSETQRNKGNFPGRFSGRQFSNSRSEMNVSTLELGDSALYLCASSSGTSDTGELFFGEGSRLTVL.

The genes are TRBV5-4 and TRBJ1-1; tentatively, D is TRBD1 (6 bases). Germline loops: CDR1 SGHNT, CDR2 YYREEE (reference sequence). Trimming removed 6 bases from V and 1 base from J, with 16 bases in between. The CDR3 runs to 15 residues. The CDR3 protein is CASTLLGHQNTEAFF. In DNA form, the CDR3 reads TGTGCCAGCACCCTACTGGGACACCAGAACACTGAAGCTTTCTTT.

The rearrangement joins TRBV5-5 to TRBJ1-2; 7 bases match TRBD1. V lost 0 bases and J lost 4; bases outside the gene matches: 0. CDR1 and CDR2 (germline): SGHKS, YYEKEE (reference sequence). This CDR3 has 13 residues. The CDR3: CASSLDRGYGYTF. CDR3 sequence (DNA): TGTGCCAGCAGCTTGGACAGGGGCTATGGCTACACCTTC. Together with reference TRBV5-5 and TRBJ1-2, the CDR3 gives the full variable domain: DAGVTQSPTHLIKTRGQQVTLRCSPISGHKSVSWYQQVLGQGPQFIFQYYEKEERGRGNFPDRFSARQFPNYSSELNVNALLLGDSALYLCASSLDRGYGYTFGSGTRLTVV.

CDR3 loop: CASRHIAGTNTGELFF. CDR3 nucleotide sequence: TGTGCCAGCAGGCACATAGCGGGGACGAACACCGGGGAGCTGTTTTTT. V and J are TRBV3-1 (or the pseudogene TRBV3-2) and TRBJ2-2; 8 positions match TRBD2. Looked up from germline, CDR1 is LGHDT and CDR2 is YNNKEL (reference sequence). CDR3 size: 16 residues. Trimming removed 6 bases from V and 0 bases from J; junction bases left unmatched: 6.

J is TRBJ1-3 and V is TRBV28; D gene unclear. Trimming shortened V by 2 bases and J by 4 bases, and 6 bases separated the two germline ends. Per germline, CDR1 MDHEN and CDR2 SYDVKM. The CDR3 contains 13 residues. This CDR3 reads CASSLAGGNTIYF. The CDR3 region has the DNA TGTGCCAGCAGTTTAGCAGGAGGAAACACCATATATTTT.

The chain has TRBV30 and TRBJ2-7; 9 bases are a match to TRBD1. Germline-derived CDR1 and CDR2 are GTSNPN and SVGIG (reference sequence). Losses at the gene ends were 1 base for V and 3 bases for J; bases not matched to a gene: 10. The length of the CDR3 is 16 residues. The CDR3: CAWSAKPGQGIYEQYF. CDR3 coding DNA: TGTGCCTGGAGTGCGAAACCGGGACAGGGAATCTACGAGCAGTACTTC.

The V gene is TRBV5-6, the J gene TRBJ2-7, with 7 bases matching TRBD1. The junction had 7 bases not matched to a gene; V was cut back by 4 bases and J by 3 bases. Germline values: CDR1 SGHDT, CDR2 YYEEEE. The CDR3 has 14 residues. The CDR3 sequence: CASSPGQAFYEQYF. CDR3 in DNA: TGTGCCAGCAGCCCTGGACAGGCGTTCTACGAGCAGTACTTC.

This chain links TRBV10-3 with TRBJ2-6; 9 bases agree with TRBD1. This CDR3 contains 16 residues. The V and J ends lost 4 bases and 0 bases, in that order; junction bases with no gene match: 1. Germline loops: CDR1 ENHRY, CDR2 SYGVKD. The CDR3 sequence is CAISGGQGSGANVLTF. CDR3 DNA: TGTGCCATCAGTGGGGGACAGGGCTCTGGGGCCAACGTCCTGACTTTC.

Only a few counts were recorded for this clone. V gene TRBV4-1 combines with J gene TRBJ2-7; 7 bases line up with TRBD1. The length of the CDR3 is 15 residues. The V and J ends lost 0 bases and 3 bases, in that order; junction bases with no gene match: 5. CDR1 is MGHRA and CDR2 is YSYEKL in the germline V gene. The chain's CDR3 is CASSQDHRGGYEQYF. CDR3 sequence (DNA): TGCGCCAGCAGCCAAGATCACAGGGGTGGCTACGAGCAGTACTTC.

In this sample, this clone turned up a few times. The J gene is TRBJ2-1, the V gene TRBV19, with TRBD2 matching 12 bases. Per the germline V gene, CDR1 is LNHDA and CDR2 is SQIVND (reference sequence). With 4 bases clipped from V and 6 bases from J, the junction kept 4 bases outside the gene matches. CDR3 length equals 15 residues. The DNA of the CDR3 is TGTGCCAGTAGTACGACTAGCGGGAGAGGCAATGAGCAGTTCTTC. Translation gives CASSTTSGRGNEQFF.

V is TRBV10-2 and J is TRBJ2-1, with 7 positions matching TRBD2. V shed 1 base, J shed 1 base, and the junction held 4 bases outside the gene matches. Germline V CDR1 and CDR2: WSHSY, SAAADI. The CDR3 has 16 residues. DNA for the CDR3: TGCGCCAGCAGTGAGTTCGGACTAGGGTCCTACAATGAGCAGTTCTTC. As protein: CASSEFGLGSYNEQFF.

The chain employs TRBV5-1 and TRBJ2-5; the match to TRBD1 covers 8 bases. This CDR3 contains 16 residues. Germline CDR1 and CDR2: SGHRS and YFSETQ. V shed 3 bases, J shed 4 bases, and the junction held 11 bases outside the gene matches. The CDR3: CASSSVIGTGGETQYF. The CDR3 region has the DNA TGCGCCAGCAGCTCAGTGATCGGGACAGGCGGAGAGACCCAGTACTTC.

CDR3 in amino acids: CASSPPGTRAQETQYF. CDR3 coding DNA: TGTGCCAGCAGCCCCCCCGGGACTAGGGCCCAAGAGACCCAGTACTTC. The V call is TRBV7-9, the J call TRBJ2-5, with 8 nucleotides matching TRBD2. Trimming took 5 bases from V and 1 from J; bases not matched to a gene: 9. The CDR3 has 16 residues. The germline CDR1 and CDR2 sequences are SEHNR and FQNEAQ (reference sequence).

The chain employs TRBV6-2 or TRBV6-3 and TRBJ2-5, with D perhaps TRBD2 (6 bases). CDR3 length: 16 amino acids. The V gene's germline CDR1 is MNHEY and CDR2 SVGEGT. Trimming took off 2 bases at V and 5 bases at J, with 18 bases between the two ends. The CDR3 DNA reads TGTGCCAGCAGTTACGACGGTATGGTGGGGAGGGAGACCCAGTACTTC. This encodes CASSYDGMVGRETQYF.

The chain combines TRBV25-1 with TRBJ1-2, with 7 bases matching TRBD1. Losses at the gene ends were 4 bases for V and 3 bases for J; bases not matched to a gene: 5. There are 14 residues in the CDR3. Germline V gene lookup returns CDR1 MGHDK and CDR2 SYGVNS. Here the CDR3 DNA reads TGTGCCAGCAGTGTGGAGGGGGCTTACTATGGCTACACCTTC. It translates to CASSVEGAYYGYTF.

This clone was seen only once. This chain links TRBV7-2 with TRBJ2-7; a possible D gene is TRBD2 (5 bases). CDR3 length: 14 amino acids. Germline CDR1 and CDR2: SGHTA and FQGNSA. The V gene lost 1 base and the J gene lost 0 bases, with 7 bases spanning the gap. The CDR3 DNA reads as TGTGCCAGCAGCTTAGGCGGGCCCTCCTACGAGCAGTACTTC. The encoded protein is CASSLGGPSYEQYF. Full variable domain (rest looked up from reference TRBV7-2 and TRBJ2-7): GAGVSQSPSNKVTEKGKDVELRCDPISGHTALYWYRQSLGQGLEFLIYFQGNSAPDKSGLPSDRFSAERTGGSVSTLTIQRTQQEDSAVYLCASSLGGPSYEQYFGPGTRLTVT.

The rearrangement joins TRBV6-5 to TRBJ1-5, with D uncertain. This CDR3 has 12 residues. V was cut by 5 bases and J by 5 bases, with 7 bases left in between. CDR1 is MNHEY and CDR2 is SVGAGI in the germline V gene. CDR3 coding DNA: TGTGCCAGCAGTCCCGAGGATCAGCCCCAGCATTTT. This encodes CASSPEDQPQHF.